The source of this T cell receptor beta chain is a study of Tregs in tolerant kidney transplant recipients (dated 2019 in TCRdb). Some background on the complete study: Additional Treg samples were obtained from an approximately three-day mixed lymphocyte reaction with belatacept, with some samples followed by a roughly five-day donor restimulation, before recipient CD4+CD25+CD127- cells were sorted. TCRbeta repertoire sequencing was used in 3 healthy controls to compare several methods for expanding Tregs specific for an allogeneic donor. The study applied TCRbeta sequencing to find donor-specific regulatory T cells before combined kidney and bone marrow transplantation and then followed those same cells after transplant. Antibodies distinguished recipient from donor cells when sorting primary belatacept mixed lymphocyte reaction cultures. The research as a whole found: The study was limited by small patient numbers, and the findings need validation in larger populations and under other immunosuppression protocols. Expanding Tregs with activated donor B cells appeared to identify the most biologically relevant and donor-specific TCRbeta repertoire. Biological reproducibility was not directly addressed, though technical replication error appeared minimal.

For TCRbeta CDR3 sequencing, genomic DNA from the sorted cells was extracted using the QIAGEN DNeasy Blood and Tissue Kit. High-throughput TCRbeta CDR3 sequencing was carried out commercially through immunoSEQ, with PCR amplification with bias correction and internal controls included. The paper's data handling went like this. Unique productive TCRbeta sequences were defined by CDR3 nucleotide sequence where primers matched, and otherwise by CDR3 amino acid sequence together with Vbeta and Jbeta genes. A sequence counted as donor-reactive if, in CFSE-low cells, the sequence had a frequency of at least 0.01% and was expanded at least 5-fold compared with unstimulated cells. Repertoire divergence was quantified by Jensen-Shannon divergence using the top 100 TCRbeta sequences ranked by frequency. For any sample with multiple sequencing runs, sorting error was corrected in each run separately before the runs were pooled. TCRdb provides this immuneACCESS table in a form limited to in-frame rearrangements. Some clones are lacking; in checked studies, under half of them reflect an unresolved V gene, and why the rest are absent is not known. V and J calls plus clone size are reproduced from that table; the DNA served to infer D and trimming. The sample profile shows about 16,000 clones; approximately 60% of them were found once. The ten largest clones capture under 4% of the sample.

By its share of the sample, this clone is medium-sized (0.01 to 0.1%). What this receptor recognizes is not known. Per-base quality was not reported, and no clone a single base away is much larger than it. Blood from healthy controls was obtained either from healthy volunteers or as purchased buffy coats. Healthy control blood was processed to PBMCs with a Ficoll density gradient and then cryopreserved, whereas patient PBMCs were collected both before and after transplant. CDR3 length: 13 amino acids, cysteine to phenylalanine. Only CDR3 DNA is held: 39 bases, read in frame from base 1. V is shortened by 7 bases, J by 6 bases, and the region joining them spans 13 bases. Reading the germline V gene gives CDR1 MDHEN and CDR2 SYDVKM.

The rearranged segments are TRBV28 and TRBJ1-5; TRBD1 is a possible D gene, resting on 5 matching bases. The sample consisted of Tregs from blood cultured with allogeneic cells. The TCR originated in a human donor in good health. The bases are TGTGCCAGCAACGGGGCCGCGGGTCAGCCCCAGCATTTT. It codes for CASNGAAGQPQHF.